The clone carrying this T cell receptor beta chain is termed medium-sized. Its antigen remains unknown. With 5 bases removed from V and 12 bases from J, the gap between germline ends came to 19 bases. This CDR3 comprises 14 residues. Looked up from germline, CDR1 is SGHDN and CDR2 is FVKESK. Unique molecular identifiers, one per molecule, were present on every TCR cDNA molecule. TCRdb recomputed calls from the 5' RACE reads with MiXCR, one row per CDR3 protein. The sample yields 3,000 to 4,000 distinct CDR3 sequences, over 5.5% seen once. Time point reported: sample taken at primary tumor resection. Frozen PBMC, nontumor lung or tumor provided whole RNA, which was sequenced unsorted. These data are taken from a study of spatial heterogeneity in lung cancer. Study summary: The study consistently detected more beta-chain than alpha-chain sequences. General study results and limits: Ubiquitous and regional nonsynonymous mutation counts were tracked by ubiquitous and regional expanded TCR counts, respectively. Mutation tallies in tumors tracked expanded intratumoral alpha and beta TCR counts.

The input for sequencing was lung tumor tissue, taken at surgery. This sequence joins TRBV14 and TRBJ1-4, with a weak D call TRBD1 (5 bases). This receptor was obtained from a female donor with early-stage non-small cell lung cancer. The DNA of the CDR3 is TGTGCCAGCAGCGGGAGTGGCAGGGCTTCCGAACTGTTTTTT. Translated, it gives CASSGSGRASELFF.